This T cell receptor beta chain was identified in a study of cytomegalovirus exposure and HLA in healthy donors (dated by TCRdb to about 2017). About the study as a whole: An earlier analysis of around 600 of the donors reported approximately 300 Gb of sequence data and roughly 110 million unique TCR beta sequences from some 180 million T cells. All discovery cohort repertoires had been generated on a single sequencing platform. The study profiled the T cell repertoires of about 720 subjects by immunosequencing and related them to cytomegalovirus serostatus. To predict cytomegalovirus infection status, the study combined high-throughput TCR immunosequencing, statistical association of individual TCRs with disease status, and machine learning. A later analysis re-examined previously published TCR beta repertoires from several hundred donors and added high-resolution HLA genotyping to investigate patterns of TCR occurrence. The study aimed to test whether cataloging public T cell receptors could reveal signatures of past pathogen exposure. Typing coverage differed by locus: A, B, C, DRB1 and DQB1 were typed in roughly 629-630 donors, DQA1 in approximately 520, DPA1 in around 580, and DPB1 in approximately 450. A separate validation cohort of over 95 different subjects was used in addition to the roughly 620-subject first cohort. Across approximately 400 genotyped donors of the cohort, an average of roughly 200,000 unique TCR beta nucleotide sequences per donor were sequenced, and roughly a sixth of those sequences were non-productive. Donor age, sex, ethnicity and CMV serostatus were compiled together with the repertoire data. Several DR-DQ haplotypes were handled as single units for association and clustering, since linkage in the cohort was strong. In a later genetic analysis, genome-wide SNP genotypes for about 65% of the 666 donors were used, and that subset was treated as a discovery cohort. In an earlier analysis of 587 of the donors, high-throughput TCR beta sequencing was used to judge whether each TCR beta V gene segment behaved as functional or pseudogenic. Roughly 310 gigabases of sequencing data and approximately 85 million unique TCR sequences were included in an early release covering several hundred HLA-typed donors. Of the roughly 400 genotyped donors, over 80% were placed in the genetic ancestry cluster associated with self-reported Caucasian donors. Class I and class II HLA loci were covered by the typing at four-digit resolution. Rather than drawing on any new phenotypic data, the later analysis identified candidate immune exposures from TCR beta sequences and the way those sequences occurred across donors. Points the paper makes about the study in general: Compared with equally common non-associated chains, HLA-associated TCR beta chains in a later analysis were more clonally expanded and had lower generation probabilities. Linkage disequilibrium might explain the correlated functional status among segregating V segments, but an unknown experimental factor could not be ruled out. In a later analysis, around 17,000 TCR beta sequences were associated with specific HLA alleles at a false discovery rate of 0.05. It was suggested by the authors that the approach could potentially be generalized to other disease states and immunological phenotypes. In vitro tests confirmed that three of the cytomegalovirus-associated TCR beta chains recognize cytomegalovirus antigens. An earlier analysis of approximately 540 of the donors showed that most TCR beta V segments appeared in productive rearrangements either about 90% or about 30% of the time, which broadly matched IMGT annotations. According to a later analysis, TCR association rates differed among HLA loci, with DRB1 alleles showing the most associated TCRs and HLA-C alleles showing the fewest. In both the original and validation cohorts, the classifier was reported to diagnose cytomegalovirus status with high specificity and sensitivity. Some IMGT-functional V segments, including TRBV6-2 and TRBV6-3, could not be told apart with the 87-base-pair reads, so those segments were excluded. In this cohort, only TCR beta chains were sequenced, and detectable features were limited by the absence of alpha or paired-chain data. Most TCR sequences were observed very rarely across donors, whereas some public TCRs were present in many individuals. CMV serostatus was the only immune exposure information available for the cohort. A total of about 180 TCR beta chains were listed by the study as associated with cytomegalovirus. Compared with the roughly 700-donor mean, donors in an Asian-associated ancestry cluster had fewer N-insertions in productive TCRs, according to a later genetic analysis. When HLA alleles, especially DR and DQ, strongly co-occurred, TCR associations were difficult to assign to individual alleles. Roughly uniform sequencing depth across donors was assumed in presence/absence analyses, although this assumption may not hold. Several of the top co-occurrence clusters appeared to be linked to parvovirus B19, influenza, CMV and Epstein-Barr virus, according to a later analysis. Because counts were too low, roughly 18 rarely observed V segments, including chromosome 9 orphons, were left out of the earlier analysis of a few hundred of the donors. A further reported finding was that TCR beta sequences accurately predicted the HLA-A and HLA-B alleles for most subjects in the first cohort. Most CMV-associated TCR beta chains appeared to be HLA-restricted in a later analysis, and the HLA associations seemed to be driven largely by CMV exposure. A group of highly shared sequence variants was considered likely to be a technical artifact of the sequencing pipeline. HLA typing was unavailable for some donors at each locus, so association tests used only the typed subset. An association between a missense DCLRE1C variant and V-gene and J-gene trimming of TCR beta chains was found in a later genetic analysis and replicated in an independent cohort.

The cohort consisted of some 730 healthy bone marrow donors. At the time of sampling, all cohort members were nominally healthy, though unrecorded immune exposures were likely present. The donor tested CMV seronegative and was one of the 352 seronegative cohort members. A peripheral blood sample was collected from each donor, and TCR beta sequencing was performed on peripheral blood mononuclear cells. Genomic DNA was extracted from the blood cell samples with the Qiagen DNeasy Blood Extraction Kit. Worth noting for this clone: The antigen this receptor binds is unknown. No much larger clone is present one base from it, and per-base qualities are unavailable.

CDR1 and CDR2 (LNHDA, SQIVND) derive from the germline V gene (reference sequence). The CDR3 has 15 amino acids, counting the end cysteine and phenylalanine. Solely the CDR3 DNA is kept, with 45 bases framed from the first base. V sheds 4 bases and J sheds 5 bases, leaving 14 bases between their ends. The method was the immunoSEQ multiplex PCR assay. A mixture of 60 forward primers for TCR Vbeta segments and 13 reverse primers for TCR Jbeta segments was used in the multiplex PCR. Amplification of the CDR3 region of rearranged TCR beta genes was performed with a multiplex PCR assay on genomic DNA. Amplified TCR beta libraries were sequenced as 87-base-pair reads on the Illumina HiSeq System. The paper's processing steps were these. A later analysis tallied 75 million to 95 million unique TCR beta chains across the 666 repertoires, and some 12 million of those chains were shared by two or more donors. To remove PCR and sequencing errors, raw reads were error-corrected and collapsed into unique sequences using a nearest-neighbor algorithm that merged closely related sequences. CDR3 sequences were aligned to IMGT reference sequences to assign V, D and J gene segments. For a sequence to be retained, at least a six-nucleotide match to both a V gene segment and a J gene segment was required. A rearrangement counted as productive if the CDR3 had no stop codons and remained in frame with V and J, and every other rearrangement counted as non-productive. CDR3 was defined by IMGT convention, running from the second conserved V-encoded cysteine to the conserved J-encoded phenylalanine. Sequences without an unambiguous match to a single V gene segment were excluded from the earlier analysis of several hundred of the donors. An earlier analysis of around 600 of the donors classified V segments as functional when productive rearrangements were above 56.7% and as segregating when the standard deviation between donors was above 5%. To diagnose cytomegalovirus status from the catalog of TCR beta chain sequences, a statistical classification framework was built. V and J gene assignment, in a later analysis, came from comparing TCR nucleotide sequences with IMGT/GENE-DB human TR gene sequences. A later analysis assigned CDR3 sequences and most-parsimonious VDJ recombination scenarios with the TCRdist pipeline. A later analysis defined each TCR beta chain by its CDR3 amino acid sequence plus V-gene family, and excluded reads lacking a unique V-gene family. A later analysis removed several hundred highly shared, low-generation-probability nucleotide sequences to deal with suspected cross-contamination and a sequencing artifact. A later analysis calculated a clonal expansion index for each public chain from normalized within-repertoire ranks of inferred template counts. In a later analysis, generation probabilities were computed using a VDJ recombination model fitted to out-of-frame rearrangements, and the results were checked against IGoR. Hypergeometric tests were used in a later analysis to score TCR-TCR, TCR-HLA and TCR-CMV co-occurrence, with a repertoire-size bias correction applied to the TCR pairs. False discovery rates were estimated in a later analysis by permuting HLA or CMV assignments 20 times. In a later analysis, co-occurring TCRs were grouped using DBSCAN, and TCRdist sequence similarity was added for clustering within HLA-allele-positive subsets. Repertoires with fewer than 30,000 or more than 120,000 public chains, plus five repertoires with anomalous nucleotide sharing, were excluded from co-occurrence clustering. The table was pulled from immuneACCESS by TCRdb, which kept in-frame rearrangements only. Such tables lose some clones; where checked, under half of the loss comes from unresolved V genes, and the rest has no known cause. The V and J calls and the clone size are those of that table, but D and trimming were determined from the DNA. Counted in this sample were 150,000 to 200,000 clones; 80% of them appeared once. The ten largest clones capture around 5.7% of the sample.

This chain joins TRBV19 to TRBJ2-2, with TRBD2 perhaps the D gene, on 6 matching bases. Material for sequencing was PBMCs. The TCR comes from a man aged 40-55 years in good health and CMV-seronegative. The CDR3 has the sequence CASSNPGRRTGELFF. The DNA sequence is given as TGTGCCAGTAGTAATCCAGGGAGGAGGACCGGGGAGCTGTTTTTT. Supplemented by the reference TRBV19 and TRBJ2-2 proteins around the CDR3, the complete variable domain is DGGITQSPKYLFRKEGQNVTLSCEQNLNHDAMYWYRQDPGQGLRLIYYSQIVNDFQKGDIAEGYSVSREKKESFPLTVTSAQKNPTAFYLCASSNPGRRTGELFFGEGSRLTVL.